This TCR beta chain was found in a study of cytomegalovirus exposure and HLA in healthy donors. The PCR ran on 60 Vbeta and 13 Jbeta primers. Clones were sequenced by immunoSEQ multiplex PCR, and TCRdb holds only the in-frame ones, with some missing. The sample lists 250,000 to 350,000 clones, more than 55% occurring once. CDR3 length: 13 amino acids. V gave up 3 bases and J gave up 6 bases, with 11 bases separating them. The germline gives CDR1 ENHRY, CDR2 SYGVKD. This chain joins TRBV10-3 and TRBJ1-2; D is ambiguous. This TCR was sampled from a female donor in good health and CMV-seronegative. The specimen was PBMCs. The CDR3 nucleotides are TGTGCCATCAGTGACATCCAGATGGATGGCTACACCTTC. Its translation is CAISDIQMDGYTF.